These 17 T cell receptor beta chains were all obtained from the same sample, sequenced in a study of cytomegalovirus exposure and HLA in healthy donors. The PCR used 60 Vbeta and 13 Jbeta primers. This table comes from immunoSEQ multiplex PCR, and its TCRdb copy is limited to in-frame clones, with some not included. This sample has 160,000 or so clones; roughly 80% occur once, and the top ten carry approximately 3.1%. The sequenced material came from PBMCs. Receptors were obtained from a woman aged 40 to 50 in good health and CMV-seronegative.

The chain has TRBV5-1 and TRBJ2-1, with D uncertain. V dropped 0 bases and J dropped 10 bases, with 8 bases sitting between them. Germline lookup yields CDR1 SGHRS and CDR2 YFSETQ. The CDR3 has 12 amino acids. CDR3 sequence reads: CASSLVTEEQFF. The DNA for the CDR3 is TGCGCCAGCAGCTTGGTAACAGAGGAGCAGTTCTTC.

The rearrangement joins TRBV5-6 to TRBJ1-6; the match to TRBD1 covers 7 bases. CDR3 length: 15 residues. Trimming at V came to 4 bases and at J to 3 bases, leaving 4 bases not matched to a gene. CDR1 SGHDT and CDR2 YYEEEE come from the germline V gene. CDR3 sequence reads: CASSNRDSYNSPLHF. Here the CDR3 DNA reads TGTGCCAGCAGCAACCGGGACAGCTATAATTCACCCCTCCACTTT.

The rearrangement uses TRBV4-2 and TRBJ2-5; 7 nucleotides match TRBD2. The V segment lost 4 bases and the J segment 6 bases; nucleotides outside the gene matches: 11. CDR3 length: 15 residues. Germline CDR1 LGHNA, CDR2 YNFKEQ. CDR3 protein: CASSPSGLAAKTQYF. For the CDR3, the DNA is TGTGCCAGCAGCCCCAGCGGGCTAGCGGCAAAGACCCAGTACTTC.

The CDR3 loop reads CATSRGGLAGPLNEQFF. In DNA, the CDR3 is TGTGCCACCAGCAGAGGCGGACTAGCGGGGCCCCTTAATGAGCAGTTCTTC. This rearrangement joins TRBV15 to TRBJ2-1, with TRBD2 matching 12 bases. J lost 7 bases, V lost 1 base, and 8 bases had no gene match. In germline, CDR1 is LNHNV, CDR2 YYDKDF (reference sequence). CDR3 length: 17 residues.

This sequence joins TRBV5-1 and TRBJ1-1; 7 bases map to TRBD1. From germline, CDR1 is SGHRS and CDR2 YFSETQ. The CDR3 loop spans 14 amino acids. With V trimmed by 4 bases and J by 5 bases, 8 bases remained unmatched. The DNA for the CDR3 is TGCGCCAGCAGCCCGACAGGGCGAGATACTGAAGCTTTCTTT. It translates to CASSPTGRDTEAFF.

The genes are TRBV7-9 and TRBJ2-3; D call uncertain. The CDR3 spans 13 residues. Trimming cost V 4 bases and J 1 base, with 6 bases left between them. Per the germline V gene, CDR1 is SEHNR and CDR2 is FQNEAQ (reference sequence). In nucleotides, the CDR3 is TGTGCCAGCAGCTATGTCGGCACAGATACGCAGTATTTT. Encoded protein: CASSYVGTDTQYF.

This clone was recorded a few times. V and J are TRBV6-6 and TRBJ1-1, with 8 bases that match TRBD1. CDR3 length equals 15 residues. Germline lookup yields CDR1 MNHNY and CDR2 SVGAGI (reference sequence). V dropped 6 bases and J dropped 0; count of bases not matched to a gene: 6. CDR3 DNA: TGTGCCAGCAGCGAGAGGACAGGGCTGAACACTGAAGCTTTCTTT. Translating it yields CASSERTGLNTEAFF.

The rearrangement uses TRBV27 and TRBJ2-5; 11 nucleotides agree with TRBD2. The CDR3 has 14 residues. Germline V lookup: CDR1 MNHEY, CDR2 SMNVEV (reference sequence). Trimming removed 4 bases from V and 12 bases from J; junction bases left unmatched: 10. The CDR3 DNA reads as TGTGCCAGCAGTTCGCGGACTAGCGGGCCACCGGAGTACTTC. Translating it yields CASSSRTSGPPEYF.

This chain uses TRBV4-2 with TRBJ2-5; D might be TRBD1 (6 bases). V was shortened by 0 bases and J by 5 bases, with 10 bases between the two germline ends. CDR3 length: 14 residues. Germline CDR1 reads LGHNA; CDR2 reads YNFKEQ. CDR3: CASSQDEGEETQYF. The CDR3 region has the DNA TGTGCCAGCAGCCAAGACGAGGGGGAGGAGACCCAGTACTTC.

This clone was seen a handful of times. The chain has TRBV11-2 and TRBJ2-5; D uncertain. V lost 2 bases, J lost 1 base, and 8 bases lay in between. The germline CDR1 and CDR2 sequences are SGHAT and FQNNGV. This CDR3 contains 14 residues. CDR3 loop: CASSLQIRQETQYF. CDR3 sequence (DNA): TGTGCCAGCAGCTTACAGATCCGCCAAGAGACCCAGTACTTC.

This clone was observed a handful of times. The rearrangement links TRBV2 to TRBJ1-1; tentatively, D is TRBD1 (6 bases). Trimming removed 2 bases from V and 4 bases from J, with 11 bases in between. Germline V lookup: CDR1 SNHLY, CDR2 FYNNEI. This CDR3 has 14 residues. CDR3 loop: CASSENREGTEAFF. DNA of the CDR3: TGTGCCAGCAGTGAAAACAGGGAGGGCACTGAAGCTTTCTTT.

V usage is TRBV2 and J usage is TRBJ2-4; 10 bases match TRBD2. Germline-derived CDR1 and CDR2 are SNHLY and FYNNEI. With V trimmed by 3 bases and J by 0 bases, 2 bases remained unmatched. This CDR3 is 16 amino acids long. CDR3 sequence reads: CASSEASGRAKNIQYF. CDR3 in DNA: TGTGCCAGCAGTGAGGCTAGCGGGAGAGCCAAAAACATTCAGTACTTC.

This CDR3 reads CASSLGMRISGNTIYF. CDR3 bases: TGTGCCAGCAGCTTGGGTATGAGGATCTCTGGAAACACCATATATTTT. This chain links TRBV11-2 with TRBJ1-3; unclear D gene. The V end lost 3 bases, the J end lost 0 bases, and 12 bases lay between the germline ends. The V gene's germline CDR1 is SGHAT and CDR2 FQNNGV. The CDR3 totals 16 residues.

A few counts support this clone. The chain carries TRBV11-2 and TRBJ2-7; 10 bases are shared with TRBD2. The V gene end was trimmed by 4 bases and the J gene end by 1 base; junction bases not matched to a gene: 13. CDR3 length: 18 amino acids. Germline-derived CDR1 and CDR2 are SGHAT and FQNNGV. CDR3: CASSYSRGSGGPSYEQYF. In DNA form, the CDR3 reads TGTGCCAGCAGCTACTCCCGGGGTAGCGGGGGGCCGTCCTACGAGCAGTACTTC.

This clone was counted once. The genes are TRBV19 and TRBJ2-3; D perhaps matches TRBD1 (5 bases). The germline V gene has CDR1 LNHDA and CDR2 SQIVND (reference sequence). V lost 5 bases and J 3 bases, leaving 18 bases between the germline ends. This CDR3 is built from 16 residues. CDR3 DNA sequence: TGTGCCAGTAGTCGCCAGGGTCTCCCATTTACAGATACGCAGTATTTT. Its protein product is CASSRQGLPFTDTQYF. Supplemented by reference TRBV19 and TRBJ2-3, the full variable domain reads DGGITQSPKYLFRKEGQNVTLSCEQNLNHDAMYWYRQDPGQGLRLIYYSQIVNDFQKGDIAEGYSVSREKKESFPLTVTSAQKNPTAFYLCASSRQGLPFTDTQYFGPGTRLTVL.

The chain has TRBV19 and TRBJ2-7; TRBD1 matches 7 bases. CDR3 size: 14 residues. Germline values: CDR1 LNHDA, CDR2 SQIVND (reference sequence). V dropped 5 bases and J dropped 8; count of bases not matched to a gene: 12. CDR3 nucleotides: TGTGCCAGTAGTGCCGTCCGACAGGGAAGTCAGCAGTACTTC. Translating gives CASSAVRQGSQQYF.

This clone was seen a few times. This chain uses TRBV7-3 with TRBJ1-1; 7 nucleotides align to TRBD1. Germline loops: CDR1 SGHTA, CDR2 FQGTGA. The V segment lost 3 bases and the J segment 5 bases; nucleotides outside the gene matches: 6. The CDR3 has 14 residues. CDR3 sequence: CASSFQGGDTEAFF. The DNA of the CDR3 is TGTGCCAGCAGCTTCCAGGGGGGTGATACTGAAGCTTTCTTT. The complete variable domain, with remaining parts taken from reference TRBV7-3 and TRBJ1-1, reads GAGVSQTPSNKVTEKGKYVELRCDPISGHTALYWYRQSLGQGPEFLIYFQGTGAADDSGLPNDRFFAVRPEGSVSTLKIQRTERGDSAVYLCASSFQGGDTEAFFGQGTRLTVV.